The subject of this entry is one T cell receptor (beta chain). This sample stems from a study of blood T cell repertoires in COVID-19. The repertoire was sequenced with immunoSEQ multiplex PCR; TCRdb's copy has only in-frame clones and lacks some. This sample has around 78,000 clones; roughly 73% occur once, and the top ten carry over 9.5%. V gave up 1 base and J gave up 0 bases, with 11 bases separating them. The CDR3 spans 16 residues. The germline V gene encodes CDR1 SEHNR and CDR2 FQNEAQ (reference sequence). The source material was peripheral blood. V gene TRBV7-9 combines with J gene TRBJ2-3; possibly TRBD2 for D (6 bases). This sequence originates from a human donor in a cohort sampled during active COVID-19. The CDR3 region is CASSLGGALSTDTQYF. DNA for the CDR3: TGTGCCAGCAGCTTAGGCGGGGCCCTAAGCACAGATACGCAGTATTTT.